The 2 T cell receptor beta chains below come from one sample, sequenced in a study of CD8+ T cells in alopecia areata. After isolation, RNA underwent reverse transcription to generate cDNA as the sequencing template. Sequencing was performed with immunoSEQ multiplex PCR; in TCRdb, only in-frame clones are kept and a portion is missing. Of some 160,000 clones in the sample, more than 55% are singletons; the top ten hold around 34%. Source material: CD8+ T cells sorted from blood. These receptors were obtained from a human donor in good health.

J is TRBJ1-2 and V is TRBV29-1, with D tentatively TRBD1 (5 bases). This CDR3 region has 12 residues. Deletions cut 4 bases from V and 8 bases from J, with 14 bases between. Per the germline V gene, CDR1 is SQVTM and CDR2 is ANQGSEA. The CDR3 DNA is TGCAGCGTTGCGGGACGGAACCAGGGCTACACCTTC. Translating gives CSVAGRNQGYTF.

The chain employs TRBV7-9 and TRBJ2-7; tentative D call: TRBD2 (7 bases). The CDR3 contains 16 residues. Per germline, CDR1 SEHNR and CDR2 FQNEAQ (reference sequence). V shed 5 bases and J shed 5 bases, with 22 bases lying between them. CDR3 DNA sequence: TGTGCCAGCAGCCCCCCGGGGGGCGAGGCCCTCGACGAGCAGTACTTC. As protein: CASSPPGGEALDEQYF.